Shown below are 2 T cell receptor beta chains from a single sample sequenced in a study of blood T cell repertoires in COVID-19. Only in-frame clones appear in the TCRdb table, and some are missing; sequencing was by immunoSEQ multiplex PCR. The sample carries 300,000 or so clones, roughly 85% recorded once. Sequencing was carried out using PBMCs or T cells enriched from blood (not recorded which). The receptors come from a woman aged 40 to 50 with acute COVID-19.

J is TRBJ2-3 and V is TRBV27; weak D call: TRBD2 (5 bases). Germline CDR1 MNHEY, CDR2 SMNVEV (reference sequence). CDR3 length equals 15 residues. The ends were cut back, 3 bases at V and 0 bases at J, with 10 bases in the middle. The CDR3 coding sequence is TGTGCCAGCAGTTTGTCTAAGCGGAGCACAGATACGCAGTATTTT. Encoded protein: CASSLSKRSTDTQYF.

The J gene is TRBJ1-3, the V gene TRBV9; 7 bases are shared with TRBD1. The CDR3 length is 15 residues. The V gene end was trimmed by 4 bases and the J gene end by 2 bases; junction bases not matched to a gene: 6. Germline V lookup: CDR1 SGDLS, CDR2 YYNGEE. The CDR3 loop is CASSSATGTGNTIYF. The DNA of the CDR3 is TGTGCCAGCAGCTCTGCGACAGGGACTGGAAACACCATATATTTT.